This T cell receptor beta chain is drawn from a study of cytomegalovirus exposure and HLA in healthy donors. General observations from the study: In vitro confirmation showed a few CMV-associated chains to be CMV antigen specific. Earlier analysis found most TCR beta V segments productive about 87% or about 30% of the time. Sequencing had likely introduced a cluster of highly shared sequence variants as an artifact.

A remark on this clone: Its antigen is as yet unknown.

PCR was performed using 60 Vbeta and 13 Jbeta primers. Method: immunoSEQ multiplex PCR; TCRdb's copy keeps in-frame clones and lacks some. The repertoire has about 180,000 clones, around four fifths of them found once; the top ten carry roughly 3.5%. The CDR3 has 16 residues. CDR1 and CDR2 from the germline V gene are MNHNY and SVGAGI (reference sequence). Trimming took 0 bases from V and 4 from J, leaving 13 bases between them. The sequencing input was PBMCs. The sequence came from a woman in her fifties or sixties in good health and CMV-seropositive. V gene TRBV6-6 combines with J gene TRBJ1-3, with unresolved D. The CDR3 region has the DNA TGTGCCAGCAGTTACTCGGCCGCGGGCGGGGGAAACACCATATATTTT. Residues: CASSYSAAGGGNTIYF.